This TCR beta chain was captured by sequencing in a study of blood T cell repertoires in COVID-19. Overall study: The United States, Italy and Spain supplied acute and convalescent COVID-19 samples. The analysed material was cDNA or gDNA that came from T cells, B-cell-depleted T cells, or PBMCs.

Only one count was recorded for this clone. Authors' analysis steps: Amplification with reference gene primers provided the estimates of nucleated cell counts. Produced via immunoSEQ multiplex PCR; TCRdb's table is partial and in-frame only. That table furnishes V, J and clone size, whereas the DNA furnished D and trimming. The table has just over 60,000 clones, roughly 80% seen once; the top ten hold over 20%. The CDR3 has 13 residues. Per the germline V gene, CDR1 is MGHRA and CDR2 is YSYEKL. Trimming left V 0 bases short and J 6 bases short, with 8 bases between. This chain connects TRBV4-1 to TRBJ2-5; maybe TRBD1 (5 bases). Sequencing used peripheral blood. The receptor was derived from a woman of 80 years or more with active or convalescent COVID-19. CDR3 in DNA: TGCGCCAGCAGCCAAGAGGACACCAAGACCCAGTACTTC. It is translated as CASSQEDTKTQYF.